The next 14 T cell receptor beta chains were all read from a single sample in a study of shared clonotypes between healthy human individuals. Method: immunoSEQ multiplex PCR; TCRdb's copy keeps in-frame clones and lacks some. This table has millions of clones, approximately 94% appearing once. CD8 cells regarded as naive lacked CD45RO, were positively chosen for CCR7, and omitted terminally differentiated effector memory CD45RA+ cells. Sequencing input: naive CD8+ T cells from PBMCs. All receptors derive from a man between 18 and 29 years old in good health. Some clones in this sample may be carry-over from other donors' samples.

This chain uses TRBV30 with TRBJ2-5; 8 positions agree with TRBD1. CDR3 length: 17 residues. With V trimmed by 5 bases and J by 3 bases, 17 bases remained unmatched. Germline assignment: CDR1 GTSNPN and CDR2 SVGIG (reference sequence). The CDR3 loop is CAWSDRGGYTPEETQYF. CDR3 DNA sequence: TGTGCCTGGTCAGACAGGGGTGGATATACCCCTGAAGAGACCCAGTACTTC. The full variable domain, rest sourced from reference TRBV30 and TRBJ2-5, is SQTIHQWPATLVQPVGSPLSLECTVEGTSNPNLYWYRQAAGRGLQLLFYSVGIGQISSEVPQNLSASRPQDRQFILSSKKLLLSDSGFYLCAWSDRGGYTPEETQYFGPGTRLLVL.

The chain uses TRBV19 and TRBJ2-7, with a tentative D call TRBD2 (5 bases). This CDR3 has 13 residues. Germline values: CDR1 LNHDA, CDR2 SQIVND (reference sequence). V was trimmed by 9 bases and J by 5 bases, leaving 17 bases between them. The CDR3: CASSPGPGNEQYF. The CDR3 DNA sequence: TGTGCCAGCTCCCCCGGCCCCGGGAACGAGCAGTACTTC.

The V gene is TRBV10-3, the J gene TRBJ2-5; no clear D. V lost 3 bases and J lost 5, with 16 bases in between. The CDR3 loop spans 15 amino acids. In germline, CDR1 is ENHRY, CDR2 SYGVKD. The CDR3 DNA reads TGTGCCATCAGTGACGAAGGGCTTCATGGTGAGACCCAGTACTTC. The encoded protein is CAISDEGLHGETQYF.

The chain combines TRBV19 with TRBJ2-1, with no clear D. Germline V CDR1 and CDR2: LNHDA, SQIVND (reference sequence). The CDR3 covers 14 residues. The V end lost 2 bases, the J end lost 7 bases, and 12 bases lay between the germline ends. This CDR3 is CASSIRGPANEQFF. The CDR3 DNA reads as TGTGCCAGTAGTATACGTGGCCCCGCTAATGAGCAGTTCTTC.

The chain recombines TRBV7-6 with TRBJ2-7, with TRBD1 matching over 9 bases. V gave up 1 base and J gave up 6 bases; unmatched junction bases: 7. The germline CDR1 and CDR2 sequences are SGHVS and FNYEAQ. The CDR3 spans 15 residues. The CDR3 DNA reads as TGTGCCAGCAGCTTAGTGTGGACAGGGGTAGCCGAGCAGTACTTC. Encoded protein: CASSLVWTGVAEQYF.

The chain carries TRBV4-1 and TRBJ2-7; TRBD2 agrees at 16 bases. Germline V gene lookup returns CDR1 MGHRA and CDR2 YSYEKL. The J segment lost 3 bases and the V segment lost 5 bases, leaving 4 bases of the junction unmatched. This CDR3 comprises 16 residues. The CDR3: CASSYGTSGRVYEQYF. In DNA, the CDR3 is TGCGCCAGCAGCTACGGGACTAGCGGGAGGGTCTACGAGCAGTACTTC.

The V gene is TRBV13, the J gene TRBJ1-2; D is undetermined. Germline CDR1 and CDR2: PRHDT and FYEKMQ (reference sequence). The V and J ends lost 3 bases and 7 bases respectively, with 9 bases between them. This CDR3 contains 12 residues. The CDR3 DNA is TGTGCCAGCAGCTTGCTGAGGAGTGGCTACACCTTC. Translation: CASSLLRSGYTF.

Details on this clone: This CDR3 is also generated by other DNA sequences in the sample. The V and J genes are TRBV9 and TRBJ1-4; D gene uncertain. The CDR3 has 15 amino acids. Trimming shortened V by 0 bases and J by 3 bases, and 9 bases separated the two germline ends. Germline loops: CDR1 SGDLS, CDR2 YYNGEE. CDR3 residues: CASSVDRQPNEKLFF. DNA of the CDR3: TGTGCCAGCAGCGTAGACCGCCAGCCTAATGAAAAACTGTTTTTT.

This clone was recorded many times. The sample contains more than one DNA sequence encoding this CDR3. This chain's CDR3 is CASSLGGQPQHF. CDR3 nucleotide sequence: TGTGCCAGCAGCTTAGGGGGTCAGCCCCAGCATTTT. The J gene is TRBJ1-5, the V gene TRBV7-9; D call uncertain. This CDR3 comprises 12 residues. The germline CDR1 and CDR2 sequences are SEHNR and FQNEAQ (reference sequence). V was clipped by 1 base and J by 6 bases, with 4 bases between them.

This clone was recorded once. CDR3 residues: CASSWRLGDYEQYF. The CDR3 coding sequence is TGTGCCAGCAGTTGGAGACTAGGTGATTACGAGCAGTACTTC. V usage is TRBV27 and J usage is TRBJ2-7, with a weak D call TRBD2 (6 bases). CDR1 and CDR2 from the germline V gene are MNHEY and SMNVEV (reference sequence). CDR3 length: 14 residues. The ends were cut back, 4 bases at V and 4 bases at J, with 14 bases in the middle.

The V call is TRBV6-5, the J call TRBJ2-7; 7 bases fit TRBD1. Per germline, CDR1 MNHEY and CDR2 SVGAGI. The CDR3 runs to 15 residues. After removal of 0 bases from V and 5 bases from J, the junction contained 7 bases not matched to a gene. This CDR3 reads CASSYSGEGANEQYF. CDR3 bases: TGTGCCAGCAGTTACTCGGGCGAGGGGGCAAACGAGCAGTACTTC.

The chain carries TRBV7-2 and TRBJ2-1; 7 nucleotides match TRBD2. The V gene's germline CDR1 is SGHTA and CDR2 FQGNSA. The CDR3 sequence is 15 residues long. The junction had 8 bases not matched to a gene; V was cut back by 2 bases and J by 7 bases. The CDR3 nucleotides are TGTGCCAGCAGCTTATCTTCCCTAGCGGAGAATGAGCAGTTCTTC. It is translated as CASSLSSLAENEQFF.

V gene TRBV6-1 combines with J gene TRBJ2-3, with D perhaps matching TRBD1 or TRBD2 (5 bases each). Looked up from germline, CDR1 is MNHNS and CDR2 is SASEGT. There are 13 residues in the CDR3. The germline V and J ends were trimmed by 10 bases and 2 bases, with 13 bases remaining between them. The CDR3 spells CATPGTITDTQYF. The CDR3, as DNA: TGTGCCACCCCGGGGACCATCACAGATACGCAGTATTTT.

V and J are TRBV6-6 and TRBJ1-4; 7 nucleotides align to TRBD1. Germline V lookup: CDR1 MNHNY, CDR2 SVGAGI (reference sequence). The CDR3 consists of 15 residues. V dropped 1 base and J dropped 6; count of bases not matched to a gene: 5. The CDR3 here is CASSYYRGRDEKLFF. In DNA form, the CDR3 reads TGTGCCAGCAGTTACTACAGGGGACGGGATGAAAAACTGTTTTTT.